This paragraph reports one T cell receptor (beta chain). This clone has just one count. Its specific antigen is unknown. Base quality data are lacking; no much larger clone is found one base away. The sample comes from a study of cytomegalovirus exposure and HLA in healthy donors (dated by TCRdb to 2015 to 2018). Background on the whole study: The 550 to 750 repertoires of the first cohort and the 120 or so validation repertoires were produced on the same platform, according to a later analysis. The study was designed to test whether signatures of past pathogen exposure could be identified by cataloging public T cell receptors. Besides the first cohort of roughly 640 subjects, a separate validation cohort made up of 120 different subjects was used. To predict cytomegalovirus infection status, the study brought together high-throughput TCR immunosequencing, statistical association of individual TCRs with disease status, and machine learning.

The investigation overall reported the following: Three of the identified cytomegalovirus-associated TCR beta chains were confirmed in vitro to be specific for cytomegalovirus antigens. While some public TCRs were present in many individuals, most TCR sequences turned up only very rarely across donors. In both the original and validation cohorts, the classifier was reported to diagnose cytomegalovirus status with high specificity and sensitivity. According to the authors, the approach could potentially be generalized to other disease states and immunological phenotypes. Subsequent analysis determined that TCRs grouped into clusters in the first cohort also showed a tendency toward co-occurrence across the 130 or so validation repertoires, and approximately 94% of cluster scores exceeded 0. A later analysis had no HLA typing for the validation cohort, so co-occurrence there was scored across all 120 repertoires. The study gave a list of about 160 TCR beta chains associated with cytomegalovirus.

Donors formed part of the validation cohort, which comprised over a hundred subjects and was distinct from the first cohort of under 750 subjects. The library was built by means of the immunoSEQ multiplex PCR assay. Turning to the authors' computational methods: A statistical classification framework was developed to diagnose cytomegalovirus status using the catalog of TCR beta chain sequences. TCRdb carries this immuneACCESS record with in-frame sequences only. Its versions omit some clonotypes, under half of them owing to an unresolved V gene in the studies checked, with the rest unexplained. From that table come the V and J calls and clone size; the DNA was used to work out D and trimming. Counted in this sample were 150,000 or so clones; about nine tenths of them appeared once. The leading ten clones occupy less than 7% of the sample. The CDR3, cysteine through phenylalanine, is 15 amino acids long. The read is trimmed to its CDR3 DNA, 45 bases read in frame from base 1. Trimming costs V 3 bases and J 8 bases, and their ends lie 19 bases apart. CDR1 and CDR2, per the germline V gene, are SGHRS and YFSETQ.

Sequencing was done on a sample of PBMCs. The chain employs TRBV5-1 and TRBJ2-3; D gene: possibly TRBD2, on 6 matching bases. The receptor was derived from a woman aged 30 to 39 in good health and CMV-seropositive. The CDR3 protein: CASSSSGTLHGTQYF. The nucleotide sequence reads TGCGCCAGCAGCTCCTCCGGGACTCTCCATGGTACGCAGTATTTT.